A selection of T cell receptor beta chains follows, all from one sample in a study of pediatric ulcerative colitis. Sequenced by immunoSEQ multiplex PCR; TCRdb stores in-frame clones only, minus some. The data hold over 10,000 clones, with around 77% observed a single time. The sequencing sample was made of gut tissue. The receptor set was obtained from a boy younger than 18 who was a control in a study of pediatric ulcerative colitis. Each CDR3 is given with its conserved first and last residue. Fields, in order: D gene, J gene, V gene, clone size, CDR3 protein, CDR3 DNA. The D gene is left open where the match is weak. Expanded clones get a size class; other rows say once, few or many, or leave the size out.

>.|TRBJ1-4|TRBV9|.
CASSVRGLTREKLFF
TGTGCCAGCAGCGTAAGAGGCCTCACGAGGGAAAAACTGTTTTTT
>.|TRBJ1-1|TRBV19|.
CASSPYLDGLKTEAFF
TGTGCCAGTAGTCCCTATCTGGACGGGCTGAAGACTGAAGCTTTCTTT
>TRBD1|TRBJ1-4|TRBV5-1|few
CASSLVTGTALNEKLFF
TGCGCCAGCAGCTTGGTCACTGGGACAGCTCTTAATGAAAAACTGTTTTTT
>.|TRBJ2-1|TRBV10-2|.
CASSVPKGPQLVELWNEQFF
TGCGCCAGCAGTGTACCAAAAGGGCCACAACTAGTTGAACTTTGGAATGAGCAGTTCTTC
>.|TRBJ1-6|TRBV2|.
CASRLYNSPLHF
TGTGCCAGCAGGCTCTATAATTCACCCCTCCACTTT
>.|TRBJ2-3|TRBV5-1|.
CASSLGRGGTDTQYF
TGCGCCAGCAGCTTGGGCAGGGGAGGAACAGATACGCAGTATTTT
>.|TRBJ2-1|TRBV15|.
CATSTTDDLKGSYNEQFF
TGTGCCACCAGTACCACCGACGATTTAAAGGGCTCCTACAATGAGCAGTTCTTC
>.|TRBJ2-6|TRBV5-5|.
CASSLLGSSSGANVLTF
TGTGCCAGCAGCTTGTTAGGGTCCAGCTCTGGGGCCAACGTCCTGACTTTC
>.|TRBJ1-2|TRBV7-9|.
CASSLNRGGIGPYGYTF
TGTGCCAGCAGCTTGAACCGCGGGGGAATTGGCCCCTATGGCTACACCTTC
>TRBD2|TRBJ2-3|TRBV27|.
CATRLAGGDTQYF
TGTGCCACCCGGCTAGCGGGAGGGGATACGCAGTATTTT
>TRBD1|TRBJ2-1|TRBV28|once
CASSLWGQGYEQFF
TGTGCCAGCAGCTTATGGGGACAGGGCTATGAGCAGTTCTTC
>TRBD2|TRBJ2-2|TRBV7-8|.
CASSRTTEGLANSNTGELFF
TGTGCCAGCAGCCGGACGACAGAGGGACTAGCGAACTCGAACACCGGGGAGCTGTTTTTT
>TRBD1|TRBJ1-5|TRBV7-2|few
CASSFTGGGNQPQHF
TGTGCCAGCAGTTTTACAGGGGGCGGCAATCAGCCCCAGCATTTT
>.|TRBJ1-4|TRBV7-8|.
CASSLGGVNEKLFF
TGTGCCAGCAGCTTAGGAGGGGTTAATGAAAAACTGTTTTTT
>.|TRBJ2-5|TRBV2|.
CASSAGQRETQYF
TGTGCCAGCAGCGCAGGCCAGAGGGAGACCCAGTACTTC
>.|TRBJ2-5|TRBV5-1|few
CASSLEETQYF
TGCGCCAGCAGCTTGGAGGAGACCCAGTACTTC
>.|TRBJ1-1|TRBV29-1|.
CSVKRGATEAFF
TGCAGCGTTAAAAGGGGGGCCACTGAAGCTTTCTTT